This passage covers 13 T cell receptor beta chains from one sample sequenced in a study of T cells after yellow fever vaccination. TCRdb re-derived calls from the 5' RACE reads in MiXCR, one entry per CDR3 protein. The sample carries about 74,000 distinct CDR3 sequences, approximately 7% recorded once. The source was CD8+ T cells sorted from PBMCs, collected 4 to 6 days after the first yellow fever vaccination. The receptors shown here come from a young man who received the YFV17D yellow fever vaccine.

In its sample, this clonotype was seen many times. The chain recombines TRBV5-6 with TRBJ2-7; 11 positions match TRBD2. The trim removed 0 bases at V and 0 bases at J, leaving 2 bases unmatched. The germline V gene has CDR1 SGHDT and CDR2 YYEEEE. This CDR3 comprises 16 residues. The DNA of the CDR3 is TGTGCCAGCAGCTTGGCTAGCGGGGGGTACTCCTACGAGCAGTACGTC. It codes for CASSLASGGYSYEQYV.

This sequence joins TRBV5-1 and TRBJ2-7; 8 nucleotides align to TRBD1. Germline V gives CDR1 SGHRS, CDR2 YFSETQ. The CDR3 runs 14 residues. The CDR3 nucleotides are TGCGCCAGCAGCTTGACCTCCGGGACAGGCACATTGTTCGTC. Protein product: CASSLTSGTGTLFV.

The chain is built from TRBV18 and TRBJ2-7; D tentatively reads TRBD1 or TRBD2 (5 bases each). V dropped 6 bases and J dropped 2 bases, with 11 bases sitting between them. The CDR3 length is 13 residues. Germline V CDR1 and CDR2: KGHSH, LQKENI. The CDR3 loop reads CASSRGSAYEQYF. The CDR3 DNA sequence: TGTGCCAGCTCCCGGGGCAGCGCCTACGAGCAGTACTTC.

This clonotype has a handful of counts. The rearrangement links TRBV7-9 to TRBJ1-1; D remains unclear. V was shortened by 6 bases and J by 4 bases, with 12 bases between the two germline ends. This CDR3 has 13 amino acids. CDR1 SEHNR and CDR2 FQNEAQ come from the germline V gene (reference sequence). DNA for the CDR3: TGTGCCAGCAGGGGAATGTTGGGCACTGAAGCTTTCTTT. Its protein product is CASRGMLGTEAFF.

The chain employs TRBV23-1 and TRBJ2-3, with 7 positions matching TRBD1. TRBV23-1 is labeled an ORF, and its function is uncertain. J was trimmed by 1 base and V by 6 bases; bases with no gene match: 7. This CDR3 has 15 amino acids. CDR3 loop: CASRCIGGGTDTQYF. The CDR3 bases are TGCGCCAGCAGATGCATAGGGGGCGGCACAGATACGCAGTATTTT.

The table lists this clonotype with many counts. The chain carries TRBV14 and TRBJ2-3; the D is unclear. In germline, CDR1 is SGHDN, CDR2 FVKESK. The CDR3 consists of 13 residues. The germline V and J ends were trimmed by 0 bases and 3 bases, with 4 bases remaining between them. CDR3: CASSQDLTDTQYF. The CDR3 bases are TGTGCCAGCAGCCAAGATTTGACAGATACGCAGTATTTT.

Points on this clonotype: A much larger clone differs by one base, so this may be a read error. V is TRBV7-9 and J is TRBJ2-5; D not certain. The CDR3 has 14 residues. Looked up from germline, CDR1 is SEHNR and CDR2 is FQNEAQ (reference sequence). Deletions cut 3 bases from V and 3 bases from J, with 11 bases between. CDR3 in DNA: TGTGCCAGCAGCTTCGAACACAGCGAAGAGACCCAGTACTTC. Residues: CASSFEHSEETQYF.

This clonotype was found many times. The chain carries TRBV25-1 and TRBJ2-5, with D unresolved. Trimming shortened V by 7 bases and J by 4 bases, and 13 bases separated the two germline ends. CDR1 is MGHDK and CDR2 is SYGVNS in the germline V gene. CDR3 length equals 13 residues. The CDR3 DNA reads as TGTGCCAGCAAAGGTGGCGAGGCAGAGACCCAGTACTTC. Its protein product is CASKGGEAETQYF.

This clonotype ranks as medium-sized (0.01 to 0.1%). The gene calls are TRBV7-2 and TRBJ1-4; D remains unclear. CDR3 length: 17 amino acids. Trimming took off 5 bases at V and 0 bases at J, with 16 bases between the two ends. The germline V gene has CDR1 SGHTA and CDR2 FQGNSA. The CDR3 spells CASSPGGGRATNEKLFF. The CDR3 bases are TGTGCCAGCAGCCCCGGCGGAGGGCGTGCAACTAATGAAAAACTGTTTTTT.

This clonotype has only a few counts. The chain links TRBV5-6 to TRBJ2-1, with D possibly TRBD1 on 6 matching bases. Trimming stripped 0 bases from V and 6 bases from J, with 7 bases between. Germline CDR1 reads SGHDT; CDR2 reads YYEEEE. The length of the CDR3 is 13 residues. DNA of the CDR3: TGTGCCAGCAGCTTGGACAGGGTCAATGAGCAGTTCTTC. Residues: CASSLDRVNEQFF.

The chain links TRBV23-1 to TRBJ2-4; D gene ambiguous. TRBV23-1 is recorded as an ORF, its role being uncertain. Trimming left V 4 bases short and J 1 base short, with 14 bases between. The CDR3 has 16 residues. CDR3 amino acids: CASSRFCTGAKNIQYF. The CDR3 region has the DNA TGCGCCAGCAGTCGATTCTGTACCGGGGCCAAAAACATTCAGTACTTC.

This clonotype was detected only a few times. The CDR3 DNA follows: TGCAGTGCTAGTCCTCGACGGAGAGGCACAGATACGCAGTATTTT. It yields the protein CSASPRRRGTDTQYF. V usage is TRBV20-1 and J usage is TRBJ2-3; D is unclear. The CDR3 is made up of 15 amino acids. Between the trimmed V and J ends, which lost 3 bases and 1 base, there was a span of 14 bases. Germline V gene data show CDR1 as DFQATT and CDR2 as SNEGSKA (reference sequence).

V usage is TRBV9 and J usage is TRBJ2-2, with TRBD2 matching over 10 bases. The CDR3 sequence is 15 residues long. V gave up 2 bases and J gave up 6 bases; unmatched junction bases: 4. Germline V gives CDR1 SGDLS, CDR2 YYNGEE. The CDR3 DNA sequence: TGTGCCAGCAGCGTCAGCGGGGGGGGGTCCGGGGAGCTGTTTTTT. Translating gives CASSVSGGGSGELFF.